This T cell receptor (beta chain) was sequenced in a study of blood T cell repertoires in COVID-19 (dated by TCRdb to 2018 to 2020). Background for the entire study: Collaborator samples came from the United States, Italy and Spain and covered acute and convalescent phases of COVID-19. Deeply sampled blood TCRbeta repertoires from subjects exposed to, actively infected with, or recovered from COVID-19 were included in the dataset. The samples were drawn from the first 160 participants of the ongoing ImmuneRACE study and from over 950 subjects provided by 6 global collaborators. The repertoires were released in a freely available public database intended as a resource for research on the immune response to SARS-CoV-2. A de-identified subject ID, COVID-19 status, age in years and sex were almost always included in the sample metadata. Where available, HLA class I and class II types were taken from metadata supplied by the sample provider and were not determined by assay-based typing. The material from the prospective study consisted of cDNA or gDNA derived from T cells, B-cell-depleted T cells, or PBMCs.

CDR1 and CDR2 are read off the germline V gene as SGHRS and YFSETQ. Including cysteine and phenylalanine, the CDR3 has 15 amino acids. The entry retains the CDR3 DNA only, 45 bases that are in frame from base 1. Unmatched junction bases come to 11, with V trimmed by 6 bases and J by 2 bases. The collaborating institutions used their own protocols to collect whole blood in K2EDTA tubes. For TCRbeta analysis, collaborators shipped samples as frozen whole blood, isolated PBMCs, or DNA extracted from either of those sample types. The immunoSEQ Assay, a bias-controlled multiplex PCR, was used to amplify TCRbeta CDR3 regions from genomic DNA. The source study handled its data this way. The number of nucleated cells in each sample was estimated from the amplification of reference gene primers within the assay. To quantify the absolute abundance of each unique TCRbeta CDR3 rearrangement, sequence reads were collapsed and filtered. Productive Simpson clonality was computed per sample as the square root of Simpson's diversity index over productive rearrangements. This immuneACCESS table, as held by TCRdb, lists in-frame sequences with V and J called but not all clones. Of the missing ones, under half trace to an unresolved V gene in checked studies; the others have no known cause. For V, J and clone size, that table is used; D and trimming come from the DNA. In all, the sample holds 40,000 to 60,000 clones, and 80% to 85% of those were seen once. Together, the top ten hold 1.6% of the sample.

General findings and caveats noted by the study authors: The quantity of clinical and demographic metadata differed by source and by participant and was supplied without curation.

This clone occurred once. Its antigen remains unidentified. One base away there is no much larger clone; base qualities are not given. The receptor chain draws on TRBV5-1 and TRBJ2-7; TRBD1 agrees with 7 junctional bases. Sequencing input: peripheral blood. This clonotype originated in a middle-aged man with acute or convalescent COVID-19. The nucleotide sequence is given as TGCGCCAGCACCTCCCGGGACAGCCTTCCCTACGAGCAGTACTTC. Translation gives CASTSRDSLPYEQYF.